This T cell receptor beta chain was sequenced during a study of CD8 T cells in Susac syndrome. CDR3 length equals 15 residues. V was cut by 2 bases and J by 0 bases, with 10 bases left in between. Germline-derived CDR1 and CDR2 are SGHTA and FQGNSA. In blood CD8+ and CD4+ T cells, TCR beta underwent sequencing. FACS enriched CD8+ TEMRA cells, while bulk CD8+ and CD4+ were negatively isolated. cDNA came from about 0.5 to 1 ug RNA primed by random hexamers. A single record per CDR3 protein comes from TCRdb applying MiXCR to the immunoSEQ multiplex PCR reads. The table has 130,000 to 150,000 distinct CDR3 sequences, roughly 94% seen once.

The chain uses TRBV7-2 and TRBJ1-1; D remains unclear. This TCR was recovered from a human donor in good health. Sample: CD4+ T cells from PBMCs. This CDR3 is CASSLMGQLNTEAFF. Here the CDR3 DNA reads TGTGCCAGCAGCTTAATGGGCCAGTTGAACACTGAAGCTTTCTTT. The full variable domain, its missing parts supplied by reference TRBV7-2 and TRBJ1-1, is GAGVSQSPSNKVTEKGKDVELRCDPISGHTALYWYRQSLGQGLEFLIYFQGNSAPDKSGLPSDRFSAERTGGSVSTLTIQRTQQEDSAVYLCASSLMGQLNTEAFFGQGTRLTVV.